These 20 T cell receptor beta chains share one sample of origin, sequenced in a study of CD8 T cells in ankylosing spondylitis. TCRdb independently ran MiXCR on the 5' RACE reads; one entry per CDR3 protein. The table lists about 160,000 distinct CDR3 sequences, 15% to 20% of them singletons. The material sequenced was blood, either unsorted or a sorted T cell fraction (not recorded which). Receptor source: a male donor with ankylosing spondylitis or in good health (not recorded which).

This clonotype has just a few counts. DNA of the CDR3: TGTGCCAGCAGTGACGCAGGGGCTGGCTACACCTTC. This sequence encodes CASSDAGAGYTF. This chain links TRBV6-6 with TRBJ1-2; possibly TRBD1 for D (6 bases). This CDR3 has 12 amino acids. The V gene's germline CDR1 is MNHNY and CDR2 SVGAGI (reference sequence). Trimming left V 5 bases short and J 7 bases short, with 11 bases between.

This clonotype has only one observation. At one end the junction does not follow the germline gene, possibly because of a read error. The J gene is TRBJ2-7, the V gene TRBV5-1, with 12 bases aligning to TRBD1. This CDR3 comprises 14 residues. The germline V gene has CDR1 SGHRS and CDR2 YFSETQ. The CDR3 DNA sequence: TGCGCCAGCAGCCCGGGACAGGGGGCCCCCGAGCAGTGCTTC. This translates into CASSPGQGAPEQCF. Variable domain in full (rest from reference TRBV5-1 and TRBJ2-7): KAGVTQTPRYLIKTRGQQVTLSCSPISGHRSVSWYQQTPGQGLQFLFEYFSETQRNKGNFPGRFSGRQFSNSRSEMNVSTLELGDSALYLCASSPGQGAPEQCFGPGTRLTVT.

The rearrangement joins TRBV5-1 to TRBJ2-1; D gene ambiguous. CDR3 length: 17 amino acids. Trimming took off 0 bases at V and 0 bases at J, with 13 bases between the two ends. Germline lookup yields CDR1 SGHRS and CDR2 YFSETQ. This CDR3 reads CASSLERWVSSYNEQFF. The CDR3 DNA reads as TGCGCCAGCAGCTTGGAAAGGTGGGTGAGCTCCTACAATGAGCAGTTCTTC. The whole variable domain, filled in from reference TRBV5-1 and TRBJ2-1, reads KAGVTQTPRYLIKTRGQQVTLSCSPISGHRSVSWYQQTPGQGLQFLFEYFSETQRNKGNFPGRFSGRQFSNSRSEMNVSTLELGDSALYLCASSLERWVSSYNEQFFGPGTRLTVL.

This clonotype was detected many times. The chain employs TRBV12-3 or TRBV12-4 and TRBJ2-2, with D perhaps TRBD1 (5 bases). This CDR3 contains 13 residues. V was pared by 8 bases and J by 0 bases, with 7 bases between. CDR3 DNA: TGTGCCAGCCCGACAGCGAACACCGGGGAGCTGTTTTTT. This encodes CASPTANTGELFF.

The V and J genes are TRBV7-9 and TRBJ1-1; TRBD1 might be the D (6 bases). The V gene lost 6 bases and the J gene lost 4 bases, with 12 bases spanning the gap. The CDR3 extends over 13 amino acids. Germline V lookup: CDR1 SEHNR, CDR2 FQNEAQ (reference sequence). CDR3 sequence reads: CASRVRGATEAFF. The CDR3 nucleotides read TGTGCCAGCAGGGTTCGGGGGGCCACTGAAGCTTTCTTT.

V and J are TRBV5-1 and TRBJ2-3; D tentatively reads TRBD1 or TRBD2 (5 bases each). CDR3 length equals 15 residues. Germline lookup yields CDR1 SGHRS and CDR2 YFSETQ. Trimming took 2 bases from V and 0 from J, leaving 10 bases between them. This CDR3 is CASSFGTSSTDTQYF. CDR3 nucleotides: TGCGCCAGCAGCTTTGGGACGTCTAGCACAGATACGCAGTATTTT.

This clonotype was picked up many times. The rearrangement links TRBV29-1 to TRBJ2-5; TRBD2 is a possible D gene (6 bases). The CDR3 has 12 amino acids. Germline values: CDR1 SQVTM, CDR2 ANQGSEA. Deletions cut 5 bases from V and 2 bases from J, with 9 bases between. This chain's CDR3 is CSVQTSQETQYF. CDR3 nucleotide sequence: TGCAGCGTTCAGACTAGTCAAGAGACCCAGTACTTC.

This clonotype was observed a few times. This sequence joins TRBV19 and TRBJ2-1, with D unresolved. Germline values: CDR1 LNHDA, CDR2 SQIVND (reference sequence). This CDR3 spans 11 amino acids. Between the trimmed V and J ends, which lost 6 bases and 4 bases, there was a span of 4 bases. CDR3 residues: CASRYYNEQFF. In nucleotides, the CDR3 is TGTGCCAGTAGATATTACAATGAGCAGTTCTTC.

This clonotype was observed a few times. This chain links TRBV4-2 with TRBJ2-3; the match to TRBD2 covers 7 bases. The ends lost 6 bases at V and 2 bases at J; junction bases unmatched: 17. Germline lookup yields CDR1 LGHNA and CDR2 YNFKEQ. This CDR3 comprises 18 residues. CDR3 bases: TGTGCCAGCAGTACCGGACTAGTGACCCCCTACATCACAGATACGCAGTATTTT. This gives the protein CASSTGLVTPYITDTQYF.

This sequence joins TRBV4-1 and TRBJ2-2; 9 bases fit TRBD2. Germline trimming cut 7 bases from V and 1 base from J; bases unmatched to any gene: 4. This CDR3 comprises 15 residues. Germline lookup yields CDR1 MGHRA and CDR2 YSYEKL. CDR3 protein: CASNKLAGNTGELFF. The CDR3 bases are TGCGCCAGCAACAAACTAGCGGGGAACACCGGGGAGCTGTTTTTT.

This sequence joins TRBV6-1 and TRBJ2-1, with TRBD2 as a possible D gene (7 bases). Germline CDR1 and CDR2: MNHNS and SASEGT. The length of the CDR3 is 12 residues. V lost 8 bases and J 13 bases, leaving 18 bases between the germline ends. The CDR3 protein is CASLGGGRGQFF. The DNA of the CDR3 is TGTGCCAGCCTAGGGGGAGGGCGCGGTCAGTTCTTC.

This clonotype was counted at least ten times. The chain joins TRBV24-1 to TRBJ2-1; 11 nucleotides line up with TRBD2. The CDR3 spans 18 residues. J gave up 2 bases and V 3 bases, and 8 bases lay outside the gene matches. Germline V CDR1 and CDR2: KGHDR, SFDVKD. The DNA for the CDR3 is TGTGCCACCAGTGATAGGGGACTAGCGGCACCACCCTACAATGAGCAGTTCTTC. This sequence encodes CATSDRGLAAPPYNEQFF.

This clonotype occurred many times. The chain joins TRBV6-1 to TRBJ1-1, with a weak D call TRBD1 (6 bases). The CDR3 has 14 amino acids. The V and J ends lost 11 bases and 3 bases respectively, with 19 bases between them. Germline-derived CDR1 and CDR2 are MNHNS and SASEGT. The CDR3 sequence is CAGRLVDRYTEAFF. The DNA for the CDR3 is TGTGCCGGACGTCTCGTTGACAGGTACACTGAAGCTTTCTTT.

This clonotype was seen a handful of times. The chain joins TRBV2 to TRBJ2-6, with no clear D. The germline V gene has CDR1 SNHLY and CDR2 FYNNEI. The length of the CDR3 is 16 residues. V lost 0 bases, J lost 0 bases, and 6 bases lay in between. Here the CDR3 reads CASSEATASGANVLTF. CDR3 DNA sequence: TGTGCCAGCAGTGAAGCCACGGCCTCTGGGGCCAACGTCCTGACTTTC.

The table lists this clonotype with many counts. The chain employs TRBV5-1 and TRBJ2-1, with 8 bases that match TRBD2. The germline gives CDR1 SGHRS, CDR2 YFSETQ. V lost 3 bases and J lost 2; bases outside the gene matches: 4. The CDR3 runs 15 residues. CDR3 region: CASSSSGSPYNEQFF. The CDR3 DNA reads as TGCGCCAGCAGCTCGAGCGGGAGCCCCTACAATGAGCAGTTCTTC.

Many counts were recorded for this clonotype. V usage is TRBV20-1 and J usage is TRBJ2-3, with unresolved D. Germline lookup yields CDR1 DFQATT and CDR2 SNEGSKA (reference sequence). There are 13 residues in the CDR3. With 6 bases removed from V and 3 bases from J, the gap between germline ends came to 13 bases. The CDR3 sequence is CSAPLLTTDTQYF. DNA for the CDR3: TGCAGTGCCCCACTGCTAACTACAGATACGCAGTATTTT.

This clonotype was observed a handful of times. V is TRBV6-1 and J is TRBJ1-5; a possible D gene is TRBD1 (6 bases). Per germline, CDR1 MNHNS and CDR2 SASEGT. This CDR3 spans 16 amino acids. The V end was cut by 4 bases, the J end by 0 bases, with 13 bases between. The CDR3 here is CASSVGTPYSNQPQHF. Written as DNA, the CDR3 is TGTGCCAGCAGTGTGGGGACACCTTATAGCAATCAGCCCCAGCATTTT.

V gene TRBV3-1 combines with J gene TRBJ1-4, with a possible D match to TRBD1 (6 bases). The germline V gene has CDR1 LGHDT and CDR2 YNNKEL (reference sequence). There are 17 residues in the CDR3. The ends were cut back, 7 bases at V and 4 bases at J, with 22 bases in the middle. The CDR3 loop reads CASTHRARGPFNEKLFF. The CDR3 DNA reads TGTGCCAGCACCCACCGGGCTCGGGGGCCGTTTAATGAAAAACTGTTTTTT.

This clonotype has just a few counts. This sequence joins TRBV7-2 and TRBJ2-1, with 11 bases identical to TRBD1. This CDR3 is 17 amino acids long. Trimming took 5 bases from V and 3 from J; bases not matched to a gene: 9. Germline CDR1 is SGHTA and CDR2 is FQGNSA. The CDR3 region has the DNA TGTGCCAGCAGCCCCGAGGACAGGGGGCCCCACTACAATGAGCAGTTCTTC. Its protein is CASSPEDRGPHYNEQFF.

The sample holds many counts of this clonotype. The J gene is TRBJ2-1, the V gene TRBV7-8; TRBD1 agrees at 8 bases. V shed 2 bases and J 0 bases; nucleotides not matched to a gene: 12. CDR1 is SGHVS, CDR2 FQNEAQ, per germline. The CDR3 sequence is 19 residues long. The CDR3 nucleotides read TGTGCCAGCAGCTTACCGGGACAGGCCATCCCCTACTCCTACAATGAGCAGTTCTTC. Translating gives CASSLPGQAIPYSYNEQFF.